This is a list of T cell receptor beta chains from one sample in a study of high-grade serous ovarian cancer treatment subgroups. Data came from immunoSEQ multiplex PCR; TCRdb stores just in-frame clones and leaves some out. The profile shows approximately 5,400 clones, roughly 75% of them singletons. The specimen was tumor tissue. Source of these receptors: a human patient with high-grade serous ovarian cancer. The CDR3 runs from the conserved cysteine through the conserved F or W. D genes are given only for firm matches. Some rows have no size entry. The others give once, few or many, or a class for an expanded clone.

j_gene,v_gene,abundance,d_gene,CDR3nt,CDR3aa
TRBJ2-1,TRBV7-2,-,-,TGTGCCAGCAGCTCCAGACTAGTAAGCTCCTACAATGAGCAGTTCTTC,CASSSRLVSSYNEQFF
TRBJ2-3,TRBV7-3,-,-,TGTGCCAGCAGCAACCCCTACGACTCCCATGATACGCAGTATTTT,CASSNPYDSHDTQYF
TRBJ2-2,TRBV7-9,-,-,TGTGCCAGCAGCTTAGGACAGTCCCCGAGCACCGGGGAGCTGTTTTTT,CASSLGQSPSTGELFF
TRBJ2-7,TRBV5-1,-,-,TGCGCCAGCAGTTTTCTCGGGCAATTCGACTACGAGCAGTACTTC,CASSFLGQFDYEQYF
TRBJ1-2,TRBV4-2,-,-,TGTGCCAGCAGCCAAGATGCGGAGGGGCGCAGAGCTGGCTACACCTTC,CASSQDAEGRRAGYTF
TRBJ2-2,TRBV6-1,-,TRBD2,TGTGCCAGCACAGCGGGGGGGCTTACCGGGGAGCTGTTTTTT,CASTAGGLTGELFF
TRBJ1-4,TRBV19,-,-,TGTGCCAGTAGTATTAGTTCGGCAACTAATGAAAAACTGTTTTTT,CASSISSATNEKLFF
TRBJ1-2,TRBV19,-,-,TGTGCCAGTAGTATAGGGCGGACGCGGGATGGCTACACCTTC,CASSIGRTRDGYTF
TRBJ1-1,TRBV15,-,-,TGTGCCACCAGCAGAGTAGTAGACCCAAGGAACACTGAAGCTTTCTTT,CATSRVVDPRNTEAFF
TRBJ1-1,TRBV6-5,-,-,TGTGCCAGCAGTCGATACATAGATACTGAAGCTTTCTTT,CASSRYIDTEAFF
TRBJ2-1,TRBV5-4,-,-,TGTGCCAGCAGCGGGGGTTCAGGTTTCAATGAGCAGTTCTTC,CASSGGSGFNEQFF
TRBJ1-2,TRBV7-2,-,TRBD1,TGTGCCAGCAGCACAGTCGGACAGGGGGGCTACACCTTC,CASSTVGQGGYTF
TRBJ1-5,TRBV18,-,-,TGTGCCACCATCCGGCAGCCCCAGCATTTT,CATIRQPQHF
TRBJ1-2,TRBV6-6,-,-,TGTGCCAGCAGTTACAGGGCGAGACCTCAGAACTATGGCTACACCTTC,CASSYRARPQNYGYTF
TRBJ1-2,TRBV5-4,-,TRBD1,TGTGCCAGCAGCTTGTGGGACAGGGCCCAATCCAACTATGGCTACACCTTC,CASSLWDRAQSNYGYTF
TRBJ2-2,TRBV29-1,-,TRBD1,TGCAGCGTGCACGCAGGGGGCCCGGAAGGGACCGGGGAGCTGTTTTTT,CSVHAGGPEGTGELFF
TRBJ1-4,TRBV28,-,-,TGTGCCAGCAGTTTTTGGGCAGTTAATGAAAAACTGTTTTTT,CASSFWAVNEKLFF
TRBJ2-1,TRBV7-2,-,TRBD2,TGTGCCAGCAGCTTAGGGGCGGGGGCCTACAATGAGCAGTTCTTC,CASSLGAGAYNEQFF
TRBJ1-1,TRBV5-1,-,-,TGCGCCAGCAGCTTGGGTATGGAGAACACTGAAGCTTTCTTT,CASSLGMENTEAFF
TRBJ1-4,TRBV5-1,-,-,TGCGCCAGCAGCTCAGACTTCCAGGGTTCTGGGAATGAAAAACTGTTTTTT,CASSSDFQGSGNEKLFF
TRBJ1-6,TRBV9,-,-,TGTGCCAGCAGCGCACTCCCTGGGGGAGGGTCACCCCTCCACTTT,CASSALPGGGSPLHF
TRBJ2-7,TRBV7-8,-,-,TGTGCCAGCAGCTTACAGGGGACCGAGCAGTACTTC,CASSLQGTEQYF
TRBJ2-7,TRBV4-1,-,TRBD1,TGCGCCAGCAGCCAGGGACAGGGACTTTCCTACGAGCAGTACTTC,CASSQGQGLSYEQYF
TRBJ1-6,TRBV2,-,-,TGTGCCAGCAGGGAGGCACGTGGGTCACCCCTCCACTTT,CASREARGSPLHF
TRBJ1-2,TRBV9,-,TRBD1,TGTGCCAGCAGATCCGGGACAGGGGTAGGAGGTCGTGGCTACACCTTC,CASRSGTGVGGRGYTF
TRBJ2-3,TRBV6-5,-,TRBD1,TGTGCCAGCAGTACCCGGACAGGCTTACCTAACTTT,CASSTRTGLPNF
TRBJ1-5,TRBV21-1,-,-,TGTGCCAGCAGCAAAGGCCGATTAGGAGACAGAGATAGCAATCAGCCCCAGCATTTT,CASSKGRLGDRDSNQPQHF
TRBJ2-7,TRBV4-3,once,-,TGCGCCAGCAGCCAAGCCGCAGGGGCCTACGAGCAGTACTTC,CASSQAAGAYEQYF
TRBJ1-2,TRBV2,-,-,TGTGCCAGCACTTTGTCTAGGGGGGGAGGCTATGGCTACACCTTC,CASTLSRGGGYGYTF
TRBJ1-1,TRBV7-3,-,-,TGTGCCAGCAGCCCCGATATCGGAACTGAAGCTTTCTTT,CASSPDIGTEAFF
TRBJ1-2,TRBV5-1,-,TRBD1,TGCGCCAGCAGCTTGGTCGGGGGACAGGGAATCTATGGCTACACCTTC,CASSLVGGQGIYGYTF
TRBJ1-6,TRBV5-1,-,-,TGCGCCAGCAGCTCGCAGGGTAAAAATTCACCCCTCCACTTT,CASSSQGKNSPLHF
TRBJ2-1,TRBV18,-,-,TGTGCCAGCTCACCACGGGAAAGGAGTCCAAATGAGCAGTTCTTC,CASSPRERSPNEQFF
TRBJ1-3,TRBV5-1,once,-,TGCGCCAGCAGCTTGGGTCAGGGAGGCATATATTTT,CASSLGQGGIYF
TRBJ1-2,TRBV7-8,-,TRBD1,TGTGCCATAAACAGGGGGCTCTATGGCTACACCTTC,CAINRGLYGYTF
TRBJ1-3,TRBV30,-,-,TGTGCCGTACAGGGACCCTCTGGAAACACCATATATTTT,CAVQGPSGNTIYF
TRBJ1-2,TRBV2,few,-,TGTGCCAGCAGTGAGGAAAAGGGCAGAGCGAGGGGCTACACCTTC,CASSEEKGRARGYTF
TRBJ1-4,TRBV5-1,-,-,TGCGCCAGCAGCGTGGGACACCGGGGGGAAAAACTGTTTTTT,CASSVGHRGEKLFF
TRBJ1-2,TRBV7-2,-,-,TGTGCCAGCAGCTCGGGACGGCGCTATGGCTACACCTTC,CASSSGRRYGYTF
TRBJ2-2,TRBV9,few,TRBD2,TGTGCCAGCAGCGTAAGGACTAGCGGGGGACTTGCGAACACCGGGGAGCTGTTTTTT,CASSVRTSGGLANTGELFF
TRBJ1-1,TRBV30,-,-,TGTGCCTGGGAGAGAGGGGGGATCACTGAAGCTTTCTTT,CAWERGGITEAFF
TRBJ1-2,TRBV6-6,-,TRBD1,TGTGCCAGCAGTTACACAGGGGATGGCTACACCTTC,CASSYTGDGYTF
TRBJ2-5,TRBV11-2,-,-,TGTGCCAGCAGCTTAGGTGTACGGGAGACCCAGTACTTC,CASSLGVRETQYF
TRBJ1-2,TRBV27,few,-,TGTGCCAGCAGTTCGTATGAAGGTTATGGCTACACCTTC,CASSSYEGYGYTF